These T cell receptor beta chains were read from a single sample in a study of control samples from healthy donors and cancer patients. Repertoires were generated with immunoSEQ multiplex PCR, while TCRdb's copy carries only in-frame clones and drops some. The repertoire includes some 170,000 clones, roughly 95% of them detected once, and over 0.9% sits in the top ten. The sample taken for sequencing was blood. These receptors all come from a woman between 25 and 40 years old in good health. The CDR3 runs from the conserved cysteine through the conserved F or W. The order of the fields is clone size, J gene, V gene, D gene, CDR3 protein, CDR3 DNA. The D gene is left open where the match is weak. Some rows have no size entry. The others give once, few or many, or a class for an expanded clone.

clone size: -
J gene: TRBJ1-4
V gene: TRBV9
D gene: -
CDR3 protein: CASSVAPTGTNEKLFF
CDR3 DNA: TGTGCCAGCAGCGTAGCGCCGACGGGAACTAATGAAAAACTGTTTTTT

clone size: -
J gene: TRBJ1-2
V gene: TRBV6-6
D gene: -
CDR3 protein: CASSPTGGLRDGYTF
CDR3 DNA: TGTGCCAGCAGTCCCACCGGGGGGCTCCGCGATGGCTACACCTTC

clone size: -
J gene: TRBJ1-1
V gene: TRBV14
D gene: -
CDR3 protein: CASSPGTGEAFF
CDR3 DNA: TGTGCCAGCAGCCCCGGGACCGGTGAAGCTTTCTTT

clone size: -
J gene: TRBJ2-1
V gene: TRBV5-1
D gene: TRBD2
CDR3 protein: CASSLAGLAGESSYNEQFF
CDR3 DNA: TGCGCCAGCAGCTTGGCGGGACTAGCGGGTGAGAGCTCCTACAATGAGCAGTTCTTC

clone size: -
J gene: TRBJ1-1
V gene: TRBV15
D gene: -
CDR3 protein: CATSRGGGADAFF
CDR3 DNA: TGTGCCACCAGCAGAGGTGGGGGCGCGGACGCTTTCTTT

clone size: -
J gene: TRBJ2-3
V gene: TRBV7-9
D gene: TRBD1
CDR3 protein: CASSQQGAIGTDTQYF
CDR3 DNA: TGTGCCAGCAGCCAACAGGGGGCGATCGGCACAGATACGCAGTATTTT

clone size: -
J gene: TRBJ2-7
V gene: TRBV7-2
D gene: TRBD1
CDR3 protein: CASSKDRGNEQYF
CDR3 DNA: TGTGCCAGCAGCAAGGACAGGGGAAACGAGCAGTACTTC

clone size: -
J gene: TRBJ1-5
V gene: TRBV7-9
D gene: -
CDR3 protein: CASSYGHSNQPQHF
CDR3 DNA: TGTGCCAGCAGCTACGGACACAGCAATCAGCCCCAGCATTTT

clone size: -
J gene: TRBJ1-1
V gene: TRBV7-9
D gene: -
CDR3 protein: CASSDDVNTEAFF
CDR3 DNA: TGTGCCAGCAGCGATGACGTGAACACTGAAGCTTTCTTT

clone size: -
J gene: TRBJ1-1
V gene: TRBV4-1
D gene: -
CDR3 protein: CASSQDLRKGNTEAFF
CDR3 DNA: TGCGCCAGCAGCCAAGATCTGAGGAAGGGAAACACTGAAGCTTTCTTT

clone size: -
J gene: TRBJ1-5
V gene: TRBV4-2
D gene: -
CDR3 protein: CASSQEVGASNQPQHF
CDR3 DNA: TGTGCCAGCAGCCAAGAAGTTGGGGCTAGCAATCAGCCCCAGCATTTT

clone size: -
J gene: TRBJ2-2
V gene: TRBV9
D gene: -
CDR3 protein: CASSLLGRGNTGELFF
CDR3 DNA: TGTGCCAGCAGCCTCCTAGGAAGGGGAAACACCGGGGAGCTGTTTTTT

clone size: -
J gene: TRBJ2-1
V gene: TRBV10-3
D gene: -
CDR3 protein: CAIDGGTNEQFF
CDR3 DNA: TGTGCCATCGATGGGGGTACCAATGAGCAGTTCTTC

clone size: -
J gene: TRBJ1-2
V gene: TRBV18
D gene: TRBD1
CDR3 protein: CASSPPGQGARPRYGYTF
CDR3 DNA: TGTGCCAGCTCACCCCCAGGACAGGGGGCGCGCCCCCGTTATGGCTACACCTTC

clone size: -
J gene: TRBJ1-1
V gene: TRBV9
D gene: -
CDR3 protein: CASSVDRVNTEAFF
CDR3 DNA: TGTGCCAGCAGCGTAGATCGGGTAAACACTGAAGCTTTCTTT

clone size: once
J gene: TRBJ2-6
V gene: TRBV28
D gene: -
CDR3 protein: CASSFTNSGANVLTF
CDR3 DNA: TGTGCCAGCAGTTTTACCAACTCTGGGGCCAACGTCCTGACTTTC

clone size: -
J gene: TRBJ1-2
V gene: TRBV28
D gene: -
CDR3 protein: CASSFGGYGYTF
CDR3 DNA: TGTGCCAGCAGTTTTGGAGGCTATGGCTACACCTTC

clone size: -
J gene: TRBJ1-4
V gene: TRBV4-1
D gene: TRBD1
CDR3 protein: CASSHRRQGQGDEKLFF
CDR3 DNA: TGCGCCAGCAGCCACCGTAGACAGGGACAGGGGGATGAAAAACTGTTTTTT

clone size: -
J gene: TRBJ1-6
V gene: TRBV6-4
D gene: -
CDR3 protein: CASSDSSNSPLHF
CDR3 DNA: TGTGCCAGCAGTGACTCGAGTAATTCACCCCTCCACTTT

clone size: -
J gene: TRBJ2-5
V gene: TRBV2
D gene: TRBD2
CDR3 protein: CASSEGMLAGSMETQYF
CDR3 DNA: TGTGCCAGCAGTGAAGGGATGTTAGCGGGGAGCATGGAGACCCAGTACTTC

clone size: -
J gene: TRBJ1-1
V gene: TRBV20-1
D gene: -
CDR3 protein: CSASRQANTEAFF
CDR3 DNA: TGCAGTGCTAGTCGTCAGGCGAACACTGAAGCTTTCTTT

clone size: -
J gene: TRBJ1-2
V gene: TRBV11-2
D gene: TRBD1
CDR3 protein: CASRMDRLNYGYTF
CDR3 DNA: TGTGCCAGCAGGATGGACAGGCTTAACTATGGCTACACCTTC

clone size: -
J gene: TRBJ2-1
V gene: TRBV6-5
D gene: -
CDR3 protein: CASSYETGYNEQFF
CDR3 DNA: TGTGCCAGCAGTTACGAGACAGGATACAATGAGCAGTTCTTC

clone size: -
J gene: TRBJ2-7
V gene: TRBV29-1
D gene: TRBD2
CDR3 protein: CSVGTSDSYEQYF
CDR3 DNA: TGCAGCGTTGGGACTAGCGACTCCTACGAGCAGTACTTC

clone size: -
J gene: TRBJ2-6
V gene: TRBV19
D gene: -
CDR3 protein: CASSIDPDRPFSGANVLTF
CDR3 DNA: TGTGCCAGTAGTATAGACCCCGACAGACCCTTCTCTGGGGCCAACGTCCTGACTTTC

clone size: -
J gene: TRBJ1-6
V gene: TRBV7-9
D gene: TRBD1
CDR3 protein: CASSSRGDPNSPLHF
CDR3 DNA: TGTGCCAGCAGCAGCAGGGGGGACCCTAATTCACCCCTCCACTTT

clone size: -
J gene: TRBJ2-2
V gene: TRBV3-1/TRBV3-2
D gene: -
CDR3 protein: CASSQDVWVGTGELFF
CDR3 DNA: TGTGCCAGCAGCCAAGACGTGTGGGTGGGGACCGGGGAGCTGTTTTTT

clone size: -
J gene: TRBJ2-1
V gene: TRBV27
D gene: TRBD2
CDR3 protein: CASRTGLAVNNEQFF
CDR3 DNA: TGTGCCAGCAGAACGGGACTAGCGGTAAACAATGAGCAGTTCTTC

clone size: -
J gene: TRBJ2-5
V gene: TRBV19
D gene: -
CDR3 protein: CASSFGVQETQYF
CDR3 DNA: TGTGCCAGTAGTTTCGGGGTCCAAGAGACCCAGTACTTC

clone size: -
J gene: TRBJ2-7
V gene: TRBV6-5
D gene: -
CDR3 protein: CASTAVSDEQYF
CDR3 DNA: TGTGCCAGCACCGCGGTCTCTGACGAGCAGTACTTC

clone size: -
J gene: TRBJ1-6
V gene: TRBV19
D gene: -
CDR3 protein: CASSIRTDNSPLHF
CDR3 DNA: TGTGCCAGTAGTATTCGGACAGATAATTCACCCCTCCACTTT

clone size: -
J gene: TRBJ2-7
V gene: TRBV7-2
D gene: TRBD2
CDR3 protein: CASSLGGTSGIYEQYF
CDR3 DNA: TGTGCCAGCAGCTTAGGGGGGACTAGCGGGATTTACGAGCAGTACTTC

clone size: -
J gene: TRBJ1-5
V gene: TRBV3-1/TRBV3-2
D gene: -
CDR3 protein: CASSQGAHQPQHF
CDR3 DNA: TGTGCCAGCAGCCAAGGGGCCCATCAGCCCCAGCATTTT

clone size: -
J gene: TRBJ2-1
V gene: TRBV2
D gene: TRBD1
CDR3 protein: CASSEDRGSYNEQFF
CDR3 DNA: TGTGCCAGCAGTGAAGACAGGGGTTCCTACAATGAGCAGTTCTTC

clone size: -
J gene: TRBJ2-4
V gene: TRBV6-6
D gene: -
CDR3 protein: CASSYSGIKGSQYF
CDR3 DNA: TGTGCCAGCAGTTACTCGGGTATCAAGGGCTCTCAGTACTTC

clone size: few
J gene: TRBJ1-1
V gene: TRBV10-3
D gene: -
CDR3 protein: CAISGQMNTEAFF
CDR3 DNA: TGTGCCATCAGTGGACAGATGAACACTGAAGCTTTCTTT

clone size: -
J gene: TRBJ1-2
V gene: TRBV29-1
D gene: TRBD1
CDR3 protein: CSVSSTGEGYTF
CDR3 DNA: TGCAGCGTATCTTCGACAGGGGAAGGCTACACCTTC

clone size: -
J gene: TRBJ1-1
V gene: TRBV5-1
D gene: TRBD1
CDR3 protein: CASSLSGGVTEAFF
CDR3 DNA: TGCGCCAGCAGCTTGTCAGGGGGCGTCACTGAAGCTTTCTTT

clone size: -
J gene: TRBJ1-2
V gene: TRBV27
D gene: -
CDR3 protein: CASSFIGAPYGYTF
CDR3 DNA: TGTGCCAGCAGTTTCATCGGGGCCCCCTATGGCTACACCTTC

clone size: -
J gene: TRBJ1-2
V gene: TRBV5-8
D gene: TRBD1
CDR3 protein: CASSLVAQGGDGYTF
CDR3 DNA: TGTGCCAGCAGCTTGGTGGCACAGGGGGGTGATGGCTACACCTTC

clone size: -
J gene: TRBJ2-7
V gene: TRBV28
D gene: TRBD1
CDR3 protein: CATWDRIHEQYF
CDR3 DNA: TGTGCCACCTGGGACAGAATCCACGAGCAGTACTTC

clone size: -
J gene: TRBJ1-4
V gene: TRBV14
D gene: -
CDR3 protein: CASSQDRGRTNEKLFF
CDR3 DNA: TGTGCCAGCAGCCAAGATCGCGGGCGAACTAATGAAAAACTGTTTTTT

clone size: -
J gene: TRBJ1-1
V gene: TRBV19
D gene: TRBD1
CDR3 protein: CASSTGGHTEAFF
CDR3 DNA: TGTGCCAGTAGTACAGGGGGCCACACTGAAGCTTTCTTT

clone size: -
J gene: TRBJ1-4
V gene: TRBV5-1
D gene: TRBD1
CDR3 protein: CASSRDREKLFF
CDR3 DNA: TGCGCCAGCAGCCGGGACAGGGAAAAACTGTTTTTT

clone size: -
J gene: TRBJ1-1
V gene: TRBV6-4
D gene: TRBD1
CDR3 protein: CASSDRGQGTPTWRKNTEAFF
CDR3 DNA: TGTGCCAGCAGTGACCGGGGACAGGGGACCCCGACGTGGAGGAAAAACACTGAAGCTTTCTTT

clone size: -
J gene: TRBJ1-6
V gene: TRBV5-1
D gene: TRBD1
CDR3 protein: CASSLADRNSPLHF
CDR3 DNA: TGCGCCAGCAGCTTAGCGGACAGGAATTCACCCCTCCACTTT

clone size: once
J gene: TRBJ1-5
V gene: TRBV19
D gene: TRBD1
CDR3 protein: CASTGWTGANPSNQPQHF
CDR3 DNA: TGTGCCAGTACTGGATGGACAGGGGCGAATCCTAGCAATCAGCCCCAGCATTTT

clone size: -
J gene: TRBJ2-1
V gene: TRBV27
D gene: -
CDR3 protein: CASSFLDTYNEQFF
CDR3 DNA: TGTGCCAGCAGTTTCCTGGACACCTACAATGAGCAGTTCTTC

clone size: -
J gene: TRBJ2-2
V gene: TRBV7-3
D gene: -
CDR3 protein: CASSPRGGELFF
CDR3 DNA: TGTGCCAGCAGCCCTAGGGGCGGGGAGCTGTTTTTT

clone size: -
J gene: TRBJ1-2
V gene: TRBV6-1
D gene: -
CDR3 protein: CASSERISPSYGYTF
CDR3 DNA: TGTGCCAGCAGTGAAAGGATTTCCCCGTCCTATGGCTACACCTTC

clone size: -
J gene: TRBJ1-4
V gene: TRBV4-1
D gene: -
CDR3 protein: CASSHRATNEKLFF
CDR3 DNA: TGCGCCAGCAGCCATAGAGCAACTAATGAAAAACTGTTTTTT

clone size: -
J gene: TRBJ1-3
V gene: TRBV7-3
D gene: TRBD1
CDR3 protein: CASSPTGAGNTIYF
CDR3 DNA: TGTGCCAGCAGCCCGACAGGGGCTGGAAACACCATATATTTT

clone size: -
J gene: TRBJ2-5
V gene: TRBV3-1/TRBV3-2
D gene: TRBD2
CDR3 protein: CASTPWGGQETQYF
CDR3 DNA: TGTGCCAGCACGCCCTGGGGGGGCCAAGAGACCCAGTACTTC